Presented here are 16 T cell receptor beta chains from one specimen sequenced in a study of cytomegalovirus exposure and HLA in healthy donors. The PCR used 60 Vbeta and 13 Jbeta primers. The data were produced by immunoSEQ multiplex PCR, yet TCRdb's version contains in-frame clones alone and is incomplete. Seen here are 100,000 to 150,000 clones, under 85% observed once, and the top ten hold 4% to 5%. Source material: PBMCs. Every receptor here comes from a woman aged 45 to 65 in good health and CMV-seropositive.

This clone was found a few times. The rearrangement joins TRBV21-1 to TRBJ1-6. TRBV21-1 is an annotated pseudogene. The CDR3 has 22 amino acids. The CDR3 here is CASSKGATDYTRVRAYNSPLHF. CDR3 DNA sequence: TGTGCCAGCAGCAAAGGAGCTACGGACTACACTAGGGTAAGGGCATATAATTCACCCCTCCACTTT.

The chain carries TRBV19 and TRBJ1-3, with D uncertain. V was trimmed by 6 bases and J by 0 bases, leaving 9 bases between them. The CDR3 totals 14 residues. Germline CDR1 LNHDA, CDR2 SQIVND (reference sequence). CDR3 amino acids: CASSRQISGNTIYF. The DNA of the CDR3 is TGTGCCAGTAGCCGACAAATCTCTGGAAACACCATATATTTT. Based on the CDR3 plus reference TRBV19 and TRBJ1-3, the full variable domain is DGGITQSPKYLFRKEGQNVTLSCEQNLNHDAMYWYRQDPGQGLRLIYYSQIVNDFQKGDIAEGYSVSREKKESFPLTVTSAQKNPTAFYLCASSRQISGNTIYFGEGSWLTVV.

This chain joins TRBV7-9 and TRBJ1-3; D might be TRBD1 (6 bases). CDR1 and CDR2 (germline): SEHNR, FQNEAQ (reference sequence). V lost 8 bases, J lost 4 bases, and 15 bases lay in between. The CDR3 has 14 residues. DNA of the CDR3: TGTGCCAGCGCTAAGCGGGACACCGGAAACACCATATATTTT. Translation gives CASAKRDTGNTIYF.

This clone occurred a few times. The gene calls are TRBV2 and TRBJ2-1, with 7 bases fitting TRBD1. Germline V gene lookup returns CDR1 SNHLY and CDR2 FYNNEI. The V and J ends lost 4 bases and 6 bases, in that order; junction bases with no gene match: 3. The CDR3 contains 13 residues. CDR3 nucleotides: TGTGCCAGCAGTGGACAGGGTGGCAATGAGCAGTTCTTC. The encoded protein is CASSGQGGNEQFF.

The CDR3 DNA follows: TGTGCCAGCAGTTCCTCGGGACTAGCGGGGGGCGCGGCTTACGAGCAGTACTTC. Amino acid sequence: CASSSSGLAGGAAYEQYF. The chain joins TRBV7-2 to TRBJ2-7; TRBD2 matches at 15 bases. V was pared by 6 bases and J by 4 bases, with 13 bases of the junction left unmatched. This CDR3 has 18 amino acids. From germline, CDR1 is SGHTA and CDR2 FQGNSA. The complete variable domain, with remaining parts taken from reference TRBV7-2 and TRBJ2-7, reads GAGVSQSPSNKVTEKGKDVELRCDPISGHTALYWYRQSLGQGLEFLIYFQGNSAPDKSGLPSDRFSAERTGGSVSTLTIQRTQQEDSAVYLCASSSSGLAGGAAYEQYFGPGTRLTVT.

The chain combines TRBV10-2 with TRBJ1-2; D might be TRBD1 (6 bases). From germline, CDR1 is WSHSY and CDR2 SAAADI. V dropped 10 bases and J dropped 6 bases, with 9 bases sitting between them. CDR3 length equals 10 residues. CDR3 nucleotide sequence: TGCGCCACACAGGGTGATGGCTACACCTTC. Encoded protein: CATQGDGYTF.

In its sample, this clone was seen a few times. V and J are TRBV7-9 and TRBJ1-1, with 9 bases matching TRBD1. This CDR3 has 13 amino acids. Unmatched junction bases numbered 1, after V lost 5 bases and J lost 3 bases. Germline V gene sequence: CDR1 SEHNR, CDR2 FQNEAQ (reference sequence). CDR3 sequence reads: CASSRDRDTEAFF. In DNA form, the CDR3 reads TGTGCCAGCAGCCGGGACAGGGACACTGAAGCTTTCTTT.

V is TRBV14 and J is TRBJ2-7, with TRBD1 matching over 9 bases. The germline gives CDR1 SGHDN, CDR2 FVKESK. V trimming: 0 bases; J trimming: 5 bases; junction bases outside the gene matches: 8. The CDR3 contains 16 residues. As DNA, the CDR3 is TGTGCCAGCAGCCAAGATGCCGGGACAGGGAGCCACGAGCAGTACTTC. Translation gives CASSQDAGTGSHEQYF.

The chain joins TRBV5-4 to TRBJ2-3; TRBD2 aligns across 7 bases. V shed 0 bases and J 3 bases; nucleotides not matched to a gene: 7. Germline V CDR1 and CDR2: SGHNT, YYREEE (reference sequence). This CDR3 comprises 16 residues. CDR3 residues: CASSLAVNGGTDTQYF. DNA for the CDR3: TGTGCCAGCAGCTTGGCCGTGAACGGGGGGACAGATACGCAGTATTTT.

The chain joins TRBV9 to TRBJ2-1; TRBD2 aligns across 16 bases. The V segment lost 2 bases and the J segment 8 bases; nucleotides outside the gene matches: 7. The CDR3 extends over 17 amino acids. Per germline, CDR1 SGDLS and CDR2 YYNGEE. The CDR3 DNA follows: TGTGCCAGCAGCGTTACCGGGACTAGCGGGGGGGCCGATGAGCAGTTCTTC. Translation: CASSVTGTSGGADEQFF.

This clone was counted once. This chain links TRBV12-5 with TRBJ1-6, with D tentatively TRBD1 (5 bases). Between the trimmed V and J ends, which lost 0 bases and 11 bases, there was a span of 20 bases. Germline CDR1 LGHNT, CDR2 FRNRAP. The CDR3 length is 17 residues. CDR3 in DNA: TGTGCTAGTGGTTTGGTCCAGGGTCGGGAGGGTCGGACACCCCTCCACTTT. Translated, it gives CASGLVQGREGRTPLHF.

The chain recombines TRBV5-1 with TRBJ2-5; 11 nucleotides agree with TRBD1. The CDR3 is 16 amino acids. Germline trimming cut 0 bases from V and 4 bases from J; bases unmatched to any gene: 5. Germline V gene lookup returns CDR1 SGHRS and CDR2 YFSETQ. The CDR3 DNA sequence: TGCGCCAGCAGCTTGGCGGACAGGGGGCGGGTAGAGACCCAGTACTTC. Protein sequence: CASSLADRGRVETQYF. Full variable domain (remainder filled in from reference TRBV5-1 and TRBJ2-5): KAGVTQTPRYLIKTRGQQVTLSCSPISGHRSVSWYQQTPGQGLQFLFEYFSETQRNKGNFPGRFSGRQFSNSRSEMNVSTLELGDSALYLCASSLADRGRVETQYFGPGTRLLVL.

J is TRBJ2-3 and V is TRBV9; 8 nucleotides align to TRBD2. The CDR3 is made up of 16 amino acids. With V trimmed by 2 bases and J by 1 base, 6 bases remained unmatched. Germline V gives CDR1 SGDLS, CDR2 YYNGEE. DNA for the CDR3: TGTGCCAGCAGCGTCGGGCCGCGGGGGGGCACAGATACGCAGTATTTT. Protein sequence: CASSVGPRGGTDTQYF.

V and J are TRBV5-4 and TRBJ1-2; the match to TRBD1 covers 8 bases. Germline V lookup: CDR1 SGHNT, CDR2 YYREEE (reference sequence). Losses at the gene ends were 0 bases for V and 0 bases for J; bases not matched to a gene: 16. The CDR3 totals 20 residues. CDR3 sequence (DNA): TGTGCCAGCAGCTTGGGGGGGGTGTCGGACAGGGAGCCGTCTAACTATGGCTACACCTTC. It translates to CASSLGGVSDREPSNYGYTF.

This clone has just one count. The chain joins TRBV7-8 to TRBJ2-5; no firm D call. The J call is uncertain, as TRBJ2-7 better fits the DNA end. The CDR3 consists of 11 residues. CDR1 is SGHVS, CDR2 FQNEAQ, per germline. Here the CDR3 reads CASSPHYEQYF. CDR3 sequence (DNA): TGTGCCAGCAGCCCTCACTACGAGCAGTACTTC.

A few counts support this clone. The chain employs TRBV4-2 and TRBJ1-1, with D possibly TRBD1 on 6 matching bases. CDR1 is LGHNA, CDR2 YNFKEQ, per germline. This CDR3 comprises 15 residues. The V end lost 4 bases, the J end lost 6 bases, and 18 bases lay between the germline ends. This chain's CDR3 is CASSRELTGSPEAFF. Here the CDR3 DNA reads TGTGCCAGCAGCCGAGAGCTTACAGGGTCCCCTGAAGCTTTCTTT.